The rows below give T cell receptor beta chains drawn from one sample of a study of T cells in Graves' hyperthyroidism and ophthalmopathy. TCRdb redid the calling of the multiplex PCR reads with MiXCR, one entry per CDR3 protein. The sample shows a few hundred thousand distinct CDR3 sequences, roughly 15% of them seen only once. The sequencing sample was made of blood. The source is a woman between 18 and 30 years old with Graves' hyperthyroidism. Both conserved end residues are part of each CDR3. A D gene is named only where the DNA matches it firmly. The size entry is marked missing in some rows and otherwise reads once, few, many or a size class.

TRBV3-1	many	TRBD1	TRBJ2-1	TGTGCCAGCAGCCTTGACGGGGACAGGACTGAGCAGTTCTTC	CASSLDGDRTEQFF
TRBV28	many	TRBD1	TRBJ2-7	TGTGCCAGCAGTTTATACAGGGGCTCCTACGAGCAGTACTTC	CASSLYRGSYEQYF
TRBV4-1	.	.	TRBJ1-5	TGCGCCAGCAGCCAAGATCCGGGGGCGGGTCAGCCCCAGCATTTT	CASSQDPGAGQPQHF
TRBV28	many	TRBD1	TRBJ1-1	TGTGCCAGCAACGTCGACAGGGCGAACACTGAAGCTTTCTTT	CASNVDRANTEAFF
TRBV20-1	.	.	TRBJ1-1	TGCAGTGCGCCAATGTACACTGAAGCTTTCTTT	CSAPMYTEAFF
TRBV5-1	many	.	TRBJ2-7	TGCGCCAGCAGCTTGGATAGGGATCTCTACGAGCAGTACTTC	CASSLDRDLYEQYF
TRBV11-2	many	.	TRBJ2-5	TGTGCCAGCAGCTTGGGATTAGTCGGCCAAGAGACCCAGTACTTC	CASSLGLVGQETQYF
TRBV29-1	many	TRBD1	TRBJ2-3	TGCAGCGGGGGACAGGGTACAGATACGCAGTATTTT	CSGGQGTDTQYF
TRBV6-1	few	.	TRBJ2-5	TGTGCCAGCAGGGAGGCCGGGAGCCGGTGGTACTTC	CASREAGSRWYF
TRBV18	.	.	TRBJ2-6	TGTGCCAGCTCACCACCGGTTTTAGGGGCCAACGTCCTGACTTTC	CASSPPVLGANVLTF
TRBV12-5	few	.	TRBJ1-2	TGTGCTAGTGGTACCGAGACAGACTACTATGGCTACACCTTC	CASGTETDYYGYTF
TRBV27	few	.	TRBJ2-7	TGTGCCAGCAGTCTCACGACGACCCACCAACAGCAGTACTTC	CASSLTTTHQQQYF
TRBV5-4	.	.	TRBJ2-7	TGTGCCAGCAGCTCCACCTCCGGGACTTCTTACGAGCAGTACTTC	CASSSTSGTSYEQYF
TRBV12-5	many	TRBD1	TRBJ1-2	TGTGCTAGTGGTTTGCCCTCGGACAGGGCTGGCTACACCTTC	CASGLPSDRAGYTF
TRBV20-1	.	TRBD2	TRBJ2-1	TGCAGTGCTAGAGATTATCCAGCGGGAGGGTTCCACAATGAGCAGTTCTTC	CSARDYPAGGFHNEQFF
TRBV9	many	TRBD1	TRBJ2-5	TGTGCCAGCAGCGCTGCCGGGACAGAGGGAGAGACCCAGTACTTC	CASSAAGTEGETQYF
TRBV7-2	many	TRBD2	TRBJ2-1	TGTGCCAGCAGAGAGTACGGGGGGAGCTTGTTCAATGAGCAGTTCTTC	CASREYGGSLFNEQFF
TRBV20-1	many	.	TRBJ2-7	TGCAGTGCAGAGACGGGAGTGGGCTCCTACGAGCAGTACTTC	CSAETGVGSYEQYF
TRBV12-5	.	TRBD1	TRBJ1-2	TGTGCTAGTGGTTTGGGCGGACAGGGTAAAGGCTACACCTTC	CASGLGGQGKGYTF
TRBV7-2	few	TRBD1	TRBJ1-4	TGTGCCAGCAGCCCCGGACAGGGAAGCGGAAAACTGTTTTTT	CASSPGQGSGKLFF
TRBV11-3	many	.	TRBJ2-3	TGTGCCAGCAGCTTGACATCTAGCACAGATACGCAGTATTTT	CASSLTSSTDTQYF
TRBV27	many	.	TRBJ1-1	TGTGCCAGCAGTTCTTTCGGCGGAGGCACTGAAGCTTTCTTT	CASSSFGGGTEAFF
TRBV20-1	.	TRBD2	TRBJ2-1	TGCAGTGCTCATCTAGCGGGAGTTAATGAGCAGTTCTTC	CSAHLAGVNEQFF
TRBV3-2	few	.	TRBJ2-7	TGTGCCAGAGTGAAGACAGGGAGCCCCTACGAGCAGTACTTC	CARVKTGSPYEQYF
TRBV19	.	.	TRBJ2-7	TGTGCCAGTAGTATCCGACAAAGCTCCTACGAGCAGTACTTC	CASSIRQSSYEQYF
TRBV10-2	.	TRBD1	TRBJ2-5	TGCGCCAGCAGTGAAACCGGGACAGAAGAGACCCAGTACTTC	CASSETGTEETQYF
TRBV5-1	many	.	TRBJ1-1	TGCGCCAGCAGCTCCGAAACATGGAACACTGAAGCTTTCTTT	CASSSETWNTEAFF
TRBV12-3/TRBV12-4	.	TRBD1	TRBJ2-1	TGTGCCAGCACCCTATGGACAGGGAAATCCTACAATGAGCAGTTCTTC	CASTLWTGKSYNEQFF
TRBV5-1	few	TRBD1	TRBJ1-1	TGCGCCAGCAGCTTGACAGGGGGCGCTCCTACTGAAGCTTTCTTT	CASSLTGGAPTEAFF
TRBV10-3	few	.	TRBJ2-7	TGTGCCATCAGTGCCGACGGGACGAAGGTTGGGGGCCTTTACGAGCAGTACTTC	CAISADGTKVGGLYEQYF
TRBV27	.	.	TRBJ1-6	TGTGCCAGCAGTTGGGGGGGACCCCTCCACTTT	CASSWGGPLHF
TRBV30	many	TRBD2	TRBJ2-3	TGTGCCTGGAGCCGGACTAGCGGGAAGGATACGCAGTATTTT	CAWSRTSGKDTQYF
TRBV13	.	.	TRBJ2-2	TGTGCCAGCAGCATGGAGGGGGGAAACACCGGGGAGCTGTTTTTT	CASSMEGGNTGELFF
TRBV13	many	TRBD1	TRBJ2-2	TGTGCCAGCAGCGTACGACAGGGGTACACCGGGGAGCTGTTTTTT	CASSVRQGYTGELFF
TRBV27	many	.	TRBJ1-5	TGTGCCAGCAGTTTATACCCCTACCGGGGCAGCAATCAGCCCCAGCATTTT	CASSLYPYRGSNQPQHF
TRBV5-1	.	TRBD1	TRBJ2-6	TGCGCCAGCAGCTCCGGGACAGGGGGCTCCCTTTCTGGGGCCAACGTCCTGACTTTC	CASSSGTGGSLSGANVLTF
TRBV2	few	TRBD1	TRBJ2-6	TGTGCCAGCAGTGTCGGCAGGGGGCAGGCCAACGTCCTGACTTTC	CASSVGRGQANVLTF
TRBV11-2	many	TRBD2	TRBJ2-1	TGTGCCAGCAGCACTCGGACTAGCGGGAGGAACTACAATGAGCAGTTCTTC	CASSTRTSGRNYNEQFF
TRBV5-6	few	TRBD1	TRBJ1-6	TGTGCCAGCAGTATGGACAGGGATAATTCACCCCTCCACTTT	CASSMDRDNSPLHF
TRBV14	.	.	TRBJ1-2	TGTGCCAGCAGCCAAGATCGAGGAGTGAACACCTTC	CASSQDRGVNTF
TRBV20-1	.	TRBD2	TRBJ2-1	TGCAGTGTGGGGACTAGCGGGACCTACAATGAGCAGTTCTTC	CSVGTSGTYNEQFF
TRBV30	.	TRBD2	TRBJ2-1	TGTGCCTGGAGGCTAGCGGGAGGGCCAGGTGAGCAGTTCTTC	CAWRLAGGPGEQFF
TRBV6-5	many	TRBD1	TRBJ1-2	TGTGCCAGCAGTCCGGGACAGGGGGCGTGGGGCTACACCTTC	CASSPGQGAWGYTF
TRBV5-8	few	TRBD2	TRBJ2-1	TGTGCCAGCAGCTGGACTAGCGGGAGGCCGGGTGAGCAGTTCTTC	CASSWTSGRPGEQFF
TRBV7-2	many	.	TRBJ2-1	TGTGCCAGCAGCTTAGAAATGGGCAGACACAATGAGCAGTTCTTC	CASSLEMGRHNEQFF
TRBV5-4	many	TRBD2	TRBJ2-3	TGTGCCAGCAGCCCACTCGGAGCGGGAGGGTCAGATACGCAGTATTTT	CASSPLGAGGSDTQYF
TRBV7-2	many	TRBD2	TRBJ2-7	TGTGCCAGCAGCTTAGGTCCCACTAGCGGGAGTTTGGGGGAGCAGTACTTC	CASSLGPTSGSLGEQYF
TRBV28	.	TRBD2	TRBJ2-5	TGTGCCAGCAGCCAGACTAGCGGGAGGGCTTTTTTAGGGGAGACCCAGTACTTC	CASSQTSGRAFLGETQYF